A single sample gave rise to the 7 T cell receptor beta chains below, sequenced in a study of T cell responses to AZD1222 COVID-19 vaccine. Libraries were prepared by immunoSEQ multiplex PCR; TCRdb keeps only in-frame clonotypes and omits some of them. Of some 280,000 clones detected, 94% appear once; the ten largest clones hold roughly 0.51%. Sequenced material: peripheral blood, taken 28 days after the second AZD1222 dose. Receptors were obtained from an adult who received the AZD1222 COVID-19 vaccine.

The V call is TRBV25-1, the J call TRBJ1-4; D gene uncertain. This CDR3 comprises 15 residues. Germline CDR1 and CDR2: MGHDK and SYGVNS. Trimming took off 7 bases at V and 8 bases at J, with 20 bases between the two ends. This chain's CDR3 is CASTTDTTPGEKLFF. CDR3 DNA: TGTGCCAGCACCACAGACACCACCCCGGGGGAAAAACTGTTTTTT.

J is TRBJ1-6 and V is TRBV15; maybe TRBD1 (6 bases). This CDR3 is built from 15 residues. CDR1 LNHNV and CDR2 YYDKDF come from the germline V gene (reference sequence). Trimming removed 0 bases at V and 10 bases at J, with 13 bases between. The chain's CDR3 is CATSRDQQGSSPLHF. For the CDR3, the DNA is TGTGCCACCAGCAGAGATCAACAGGGTTCATCACCCCTCCACTTT. Complete variable domain (other parts from reference TRBV15 and TRBJ1-6): DAMVIQNPRYQVTQFGKPVTLSCSQTLNHNVMYWYQQKSSQAPKLLFHYYDKDFNNEADTPDNFQSRRPNTSFCFLDIRSPGLGDTAMYLCATSRDQQGSSPLHFGNGTRLTVT.

As DNA, the CDR3 is TGTGCCAGGCGTACGCCCGCTATTCTAGCGGGGGTTAGCTCCTACGAGCAGTACTTC. It is translated as CARRTPAILAGVSSYEQYF. The chain couples TRBV28 to TRBJ2-7, with TRBD2 matching 10 bases. This CDR3 has 19 residues. Germline CDR1 is MDHEN and CDR2 is SYDVKM. V was clipped by 9 bases and J by 0 bases; unmatched bases: 20. Drawing the rest from reference TRBV28 and TRBJ2-7, the complete variable domain is DVKVTQSSRYLVKRTGEKVFLECVQDMDHENMFWYRQDPGLGLRLIYFSYDVKMKEKGDIPEGYSVSREKKERFSLILESASTNQTSMYLCARRTPAILAGVSSYEQYFGPGTRLTVT.

The gene calls are TRBV6-5 and TRBJ2-1; 7 bases agree with TRBD2. Per germline, CDR1 MNHEY and CDR2 SVGAGI. The CDR3 extends over 14 amino acids. J was trimmed by 4 bases and V by 6 bases; bases with no gene match: 6. This CDR3 reads CASSSGLIYNEQFF. The CDR3 DNA follows: TGTGCCAGCAGCTCGGGACTAATATACAATGAGCAGTTCTTC.

This rearrangement joins TRBV30 to TRBJ1-1, with D maybe TRBD1 (5 bases). The CDR3 covers 13 residues. Germline-derived CDR1 and CDR2 are GTSNPN and SVGIG (reference sequence). Deletions cut 6 bases from V and 0 bases from J, with 11 bases between. The DNA for the CDR3 is TGTGCCTGTAAGGGACCGCTGAACACTGAAGCTTTCTTT. It codes for CACKGPLNTEAFF.

This chain joins TRBV5-4 and TRBJ2-5; 10 nucleotides match TRBD1. The CDR3 has 15 amino acids. The germline gives CDR1 SGHNT, CDR2 YYREEE (reference sequence). The J segment lost 6 bases and the V segment lost 4 bases, leaving 9 bases of the junction unmatched. In DNA, the CDR3 is TGTGCCAGCAGCCTAGATCCGGGACAGGGGAAGACCCAGTACTTC. Its translation is CASSLDPGQGKTQYF.

The chain is built from TRBV3-1 (or the pseudogene TRBV3-2) and TRBJ2-7, with TRBD2 as a possible D gene (5 bases). Per the germline V gene, CDR1 is LGHDT and CDR2 is YNNKEL (reference sequence). Trimming removed 6 bases from V and 7 bases from J, with 16 bases in between. The CDR3 is made up of 13 amino acids. This CDR3 is CASSYTAGEEQYF. In DNA form, the CDR3 reads TGTGCCAGCAGTTACACTGCGGGCGAGGAGCAGTACTTC.